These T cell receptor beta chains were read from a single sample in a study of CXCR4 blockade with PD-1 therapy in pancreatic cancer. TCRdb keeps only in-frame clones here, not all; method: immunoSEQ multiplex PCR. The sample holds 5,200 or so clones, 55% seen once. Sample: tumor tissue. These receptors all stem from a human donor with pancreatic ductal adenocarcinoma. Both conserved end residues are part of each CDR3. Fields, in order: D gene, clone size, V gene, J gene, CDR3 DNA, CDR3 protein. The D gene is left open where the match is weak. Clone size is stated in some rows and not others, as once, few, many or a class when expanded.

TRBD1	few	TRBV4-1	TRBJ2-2	TGCGCCAGCAGCCAGTGGGACAGCCCGGAGCTGTTTTTT	CASSQWDSPELFF
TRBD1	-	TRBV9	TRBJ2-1	TGTGCCAGCAATCGACAGGGTGGGCAGACAATCAATGAGCAGTTCTTC	CASNRQGGQTINEQFF
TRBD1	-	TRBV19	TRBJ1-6	TGTGCCAGTAGTCGTCGGCCGGGACAGGGGAATTCACCCCTCCACTTT	CASSRRPGQGNSPLHF
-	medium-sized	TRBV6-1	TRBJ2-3	TGTGCCAGCAGTGAAGCGCGTCCCCCAGATACGCAGTATTTT	CASSEARPPDTQYF
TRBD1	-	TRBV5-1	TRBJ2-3	TGCGCCAGCAGCTTGGAGGGACAGGTCACAGATACGCAGTATTTT	CASSLEGQVTDTQYF
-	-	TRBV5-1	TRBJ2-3	TGCGCCAGCAGCCGCGGGACACCTAGCACAGATACGCAGTATTTT	CASSRGTPSTDTQYF
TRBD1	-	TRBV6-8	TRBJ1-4	TGTGCCAGCAGTTACACCACAGGGGCAGGAAATGAAAAACTGTTTTTT	CASSYTTGAGNEKLFF
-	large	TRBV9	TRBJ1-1	TGTGCCAGCAGCCCCGTGCAGTCCAACACTGAAGCTTTCTTT	CASSPVQSNTEAFF
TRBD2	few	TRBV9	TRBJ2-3	TGTGCCAGCAGTCACCCGACTAGCGGGAGGTTGGACAGCACAGATACGCAGTATTTT	CASSHPTSGRLDSTDTQYF
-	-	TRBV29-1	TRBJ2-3	TGCAGCGTTGAAGATATAGCGAGGGCAGATACGCAGTATTTT	CSVEDIARADTQYF
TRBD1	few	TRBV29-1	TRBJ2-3	TGCAGCGTCCGCGACAGGGGACTCACAGATACGCAGTATTTT	CSVRDRGLTDTQYF
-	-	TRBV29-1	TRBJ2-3	TGCAGCGTTGAAGGCAGGGGTTGGGATACGCAGTATTTT	CSVEGRGWDTQYF
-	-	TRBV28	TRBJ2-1	TGTGCCAGCAGTTTAAGGGGGTTAGAGCAGTTCTTC	CASSLRGLEQFF
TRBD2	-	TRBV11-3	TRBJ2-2	TGTGCCAGCAGCTTAAGACTAGCGGGGGGAACCGGGGAGCTGTTTTTT	CASSLRLAGGTGELFF
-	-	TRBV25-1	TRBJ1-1	TGTGCCAGCAGGGAAACCGTACAGGGCGCTGAAGCTTTCTTT	CASRETVQGAEAFF
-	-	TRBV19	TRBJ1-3	TGTGCCAGCGCAACCGGGACAAGAGCTGGAAACACCATATATTTT	CASATGTRAGNTIYF
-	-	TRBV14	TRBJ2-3	TGTGCCAGCAGCCCCCAGGGGACTAGCACAGATACGCAGTATTTT	CASSPQGTSTDTQYF
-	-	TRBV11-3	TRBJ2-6	TGTGCCAGCAGCTTATTTTCAGTAAGCTCTGGGGCCAACGTCCTGACTTTC	CASSLFSVSSGANVLTF
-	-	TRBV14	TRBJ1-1	TGTGCCAGCAGCCAGCAGGGTAGGTCTGAAGCTTTCTTT	CASSQQGRSEAFF
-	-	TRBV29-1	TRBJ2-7	TGCAGTCCTCTTTCAAGACCAGGAGGGACGCACTACGAGCAGTACTTC	CSPLSRPGGTHYEQYF
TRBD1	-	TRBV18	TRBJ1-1	TGTGCCAGCTCACCCAACAGGGGTTTCGCTGAAGCTTTCTTT	CASSPNRGFAEAFF
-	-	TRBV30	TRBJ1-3	TGTGCCTGGAGTACTGGGAGCTCTGGAAACACCATATATTTT	CAWSTGSSGNTIYF
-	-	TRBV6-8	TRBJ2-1	TGTGCCAGCAGACCATCTATGACTTCCTACAATGAGCAGTTCTTC	CASRPSMTSYNEQFF
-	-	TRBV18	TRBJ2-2	TGTGCCAGCTCACCACAGCTAGGCTACACCGGGGAGCTGTTTTTT	CASSPQLGYTGELFF
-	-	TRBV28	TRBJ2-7	TGTGCCAGCAGCCGACTTCAGGGGAGCTACGAGCAGTACTTC	CASSRLQGSYEQYF
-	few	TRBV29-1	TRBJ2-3	TGCAGCGTTGCCTGGGCTAGCGGCACAGATACGCAGTATTTT	CSVAWASGTDTQYF
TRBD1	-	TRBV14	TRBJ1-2	TGTGCCAGCAGCTCCGACAGGGTCGGCTACACCTTC	CASSSDRVGYTF
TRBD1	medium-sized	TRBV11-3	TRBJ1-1	TGTGCCAGCAGCTTGGGACAGGGGAACACTGAAGCTTTCTTT	CASSLGQGNTEAFF
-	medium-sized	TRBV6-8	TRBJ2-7	TGTGCCAGCAGTTACGGCAGGACTCCCACTTACGAGCAGTACTTC	CASSYGRTPTYEQYF
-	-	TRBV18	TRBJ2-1	TGTGCCAGCTCATCACCTTCGGTGCGCGGGGAGCAGTTCTTC	CASSSPSVRGEQFF
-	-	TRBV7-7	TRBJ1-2	TGTGCCAGTACAATCGGGACCGCTAACTATGGCTACACCTTC	CASTIGTANYGYTF
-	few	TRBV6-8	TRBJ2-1	TGTGCCATCAGGGGGGACTTGGATTCCAATGAGCAGTTCTTC	CAIRGDLDSNEQFF
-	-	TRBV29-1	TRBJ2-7	TGCAGCGTTGGTGCAGGGAATGGGGACGAGCAGTACTTC	CSVGAGNGDEQYF
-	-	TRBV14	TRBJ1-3	TGTGCCAGCAGCCACCTATCCTCTGGAAACACCATATATTTT	CASSHLSSGNTIYF
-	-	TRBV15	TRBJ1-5	TGTGCCACCAGCAGAGATCGGGGGGACCTCGGTCAGCCCCAGCATTTT	CATSRDRGDLGQPQHF
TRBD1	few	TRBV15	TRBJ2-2	TGTGCCACCAGCAGAAGGGCAGGGGGCAACACCGGGGAGCTGTTTTTT	CATSRRAGGNTGELFF
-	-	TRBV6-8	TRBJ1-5	TGTGCCAGCAGTTACTCGAAAGAACAGCCCCAGCATTTT	CASSYSKEQPQHF
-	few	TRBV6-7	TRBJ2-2	TGTGCCAGCAGTCCGCCGTTGGGGGAGCTGTTTTTT	CASSPPLGELFF